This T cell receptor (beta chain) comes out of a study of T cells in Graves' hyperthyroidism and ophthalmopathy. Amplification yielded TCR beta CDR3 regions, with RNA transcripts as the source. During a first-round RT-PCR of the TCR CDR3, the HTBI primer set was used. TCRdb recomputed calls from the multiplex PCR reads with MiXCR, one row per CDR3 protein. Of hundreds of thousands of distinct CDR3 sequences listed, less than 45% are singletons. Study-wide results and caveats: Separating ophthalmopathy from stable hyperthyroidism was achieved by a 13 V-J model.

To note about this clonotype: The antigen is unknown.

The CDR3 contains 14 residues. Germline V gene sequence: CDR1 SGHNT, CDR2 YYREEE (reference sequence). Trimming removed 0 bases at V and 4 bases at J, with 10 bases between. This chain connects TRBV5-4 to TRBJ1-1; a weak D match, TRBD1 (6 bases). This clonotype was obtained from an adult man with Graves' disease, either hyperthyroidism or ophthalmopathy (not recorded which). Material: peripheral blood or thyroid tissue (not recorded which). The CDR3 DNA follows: TGTGCCAGCAGCTTGGGTCGACAGGCCACTGAAGCTTTCTTT. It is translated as CASSLGRQATEAFF. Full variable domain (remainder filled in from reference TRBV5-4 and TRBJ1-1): ETGVTQSPTHLIKTRGQQVTLRCSSQSGHNTVSWYQQALGQGPQFIFQYYREEENGRGNFPPRFSGLQFPNYSSELNVNALELDDSALYLCASSLGRQATEAFFGQGTRLTVV.